The 17 T cell receptor beta chains listed next were all sequenced from one sample in a study of blood T cell repertoires in COVID-19. Sequenced by immunoSEQ multiplex PCR; TCRdb stores in-frame clones only, minus some. The sample lists 150,000 or so clones; roughly 88% were seen once. Sequences were obtained from PBMCs or T cells enriched from blood (not recorded which). The receptors derive from a woman in her sixties who had recovered from COVID-19.

The chain carries TRBV7-9 and TRBJ2-3; 8 bases agree with TRBD2. Per the germline V gene, CDR1 is SEHNR and CDR2 is FQNEAQ (reference sequence). V shed 5 bases, J shed 4 bases, and the junction held 20 bases outside the gene matches. This CDR3 has 19 amino acids. CDR3 residues: CASSDRTPGLVSQADTQYF. In nucleotides, the CDR3 is TGTGCCAGCAGCGACCGAACTCCGGGACTAGTTTCGCAGGCAGATACGCAGTATTTT.

The chain has TRBV5-1 and TRBJ1-6, with D perhaps TRBD1 (6 bases). The ends were cut back, 0 bases at V and 6 bases at J, with 10 bases in the middle. The CDR3 loop spans 15 amino acids. From germline, CDR1 is SGHRS and CDR2 YFSETQ. Here the CDR3 reads CASSLGQGSNSPLHF. CDR3 coding DNA: TGCGCCAGCAGCTTGGGTCAGGGGTCTAATTCACCCCTCCACTTT.

The chain carries TRBV5-1 and TRBJ1-1; tentative D call: TRBD1 (5 bases). CDR1 SGHRS and CDR2 YFSETQ come from the germline V gene. The V and J ends lost 0 bases and 1 base respectively, with 13 bases between them. The CDR3 is 16 residues long. CDR3 DNA sequence: TGCGCCAGCAGCTTGGAGCCCGTTACAGGGAACACTGAAGCTTTCTTT. Its protein is CASSLEPVTGNTEAFF.

J is TRBJ1-4 and V is TRBV3-1 (or the pseudogene TRBV3-2); TRBD1 matches at 9 bases. The CDR3 is made up of 12 amino acids. Looked up from germline, CDR1 is LGHDT and CDR2 is YNNKEL (reference sequence). The junction had 0 bases not matched to a gene; V was cut back by 3 bases and J by 10 bases. The chain's CDR3 is CASSQTGGKLFF. For the CDR3, the DNA is TGTGCCAGCAGCCAGACAGGGGGAAAACTGTTTTTT.

V usage is TRBV5-1 and J usage is TRBJ2-1; 7 bases are shared with TRBD1. Germline V gives CDR1 SGHRS, CDR2 YFSETQ. V trimming: 7 bases; J trimming: 3 bases; junction bases outside the gene matches: 7. The CDR3 consists of 14 residues. The CDR3 bases are TGCGCCAGCCGATTATGGGACAGCTACAATGAGCAGTTCTTC. Translation gives CASRLWDSYNEQFF.

V is TRBV21-1 and J is TRBJ1-4; the table assigns TRBD1, which was not confirmed against the DNA. TRBV21-1 is designated a pseudogene. CDR3 size: 17 residues. For the CDR3, the DNA is TGTGCCAGCAGCAAAAAGGGCCTTGGGACAGGGAGTGAAAAACTGTTTTTT. Amino acids: CASSKKGLGTGSEKLFF.

This clone came up once. The V gene is TRBV4-2, the J gene TRBJ2-7, with D possibly being TRBD1 (8 bases). Deletions cut 0 bases from V and 6 bases from J, with 18 bases between. CDR1 LGHNA and CDR2 YNFKEQ come from the germline V gene. The CDR3 covers 16 residues. The CDR3 here is CASSQDYRGGPGEQYF. DNA of the CDR3: TGTGCCAGCAGCCAAGATTACAGGGGGGGTCCTGGCGAGCAGTACTTC.

The chain is built from TRBV30 and TRBJ1-1, with D perhaps matching TRBD1 (6 bases). This CDR3 is 13 amino acids long. The germline V gene has CDR1 GTSNPN and CDR2 SVGIG (reference sequence). Trimming stripped 0 bases from V and 10 bases from J, with 15 bases between. The DNA for the CDR3 is TGTGCCTGGAGTGTAGCAGGGGTTAGAATAGCTTTCTTT. Amino acid sequence: CAWSVAGVRIAFF.

The chain combines TRBV4-2 with TRBJ2-7; D call uncertain. The V end was cut by 1 base, the J end by 0 bases, with 10 bases between. Germline CDR1 reads LGHNA; CDR2 reads YNFKEQ. This CDR3 has 15 amino acids. The CDR3 spells CASSQGPADSYEQYF. CDR3 coding DNA: TGTGCCAGCAGCCAAGGTCCCGCGGACTCCTACGAGCAGTACTTC.

The V call is TRBV3-1 (or the pseudogene TRBV3-2), the J call TRBJ1-6; 7 nucleotides align to TRBD1. Germline lookup yields CDR1 LGHDT and CDR2 YNNKEL (reference sequence). J was trimmed by 2 bases and V by 2 bases; bases with no gene match: 3. The CDR3 spans 16 residues. This CDR3 reads CASSQNRGPYNSPLHF. DNA for the CDR3: TGTGCCAGCAGCCAAAACAGGGGTCCCTATAATTCACCCCTCCACTTT.

Concerning this clone itself: The sample has other DNA sequences that encode this CDR3 too. This sequence joins TRBV12-3 or TRBV12-4 and TRBJ2-7, with D possibly being TRBD2 (6 bases). The V gene lost 3 bases and the J gene lost 4 bases, with 7 bases spanning the gap. This CDR3 region has 12 residues. The CDR3 protein is CASSFGGYEQYF. The CDR3 DNA reads TGTGCCAGCAGTTTTGGAGGGTACGAGCAGTACTTC.

V is TRBV4-1 and J is TRBJ1-1; 7 positions agree with TRBD1. The CDR3 sequence is 16 residues long. In germline, CDR1 is MGHRA, CDR2 YSYEKL. The ends lost 4 bases at V and 5 bases at J; junction bases unmatched: 13. The CDR3 DNA reads as TGCGCCAGCAGCCTACGGACAGGTCCCCCCGGGACTGAAGCTTTCTTT. Its translation is CASSLRTGPPGTEAFF.

The chain is built from TRBV18 and TRBJ1-2; 7 positions agree with TRBD1. This CDR3 is built from 14 residues. With V trimmed by 1 base and J by 5 bases, 4 bases remained unmatched. From germline, CDR1 is KGHSH and CDR2 LQKENI. The CDR3 loop is CASSPLGTAYGYTF. CDR3 nucleotides: TGTGCCAGCTCACCACTTGGGACAGCATATGGCTACACCTTC.

The rearrangement links TRBV5-1 to TRBJ2-3; D is unclear. This CDR3 is 14 amino acids long. Trimming cost V 7 bases and J 6 bases, with 18 bases left between them. CDR1 is SGHRS, CDR2 YFSETQ, per germline. The CDR3 DNA reads as TGCGCCAGCTCTGGCCCCCAGTCGATCGATACGCAGTATTTT. As protein: CASSGPQSIDTQYF.

V usage is TRBV5-3 and J usage is TRBJ1-3; perhaps TRBD1 as D (5 bases). TRBV5-3 is an open reading frame, and its role is uncertain. The CDR3 is made up of 15 amino acids. The germline V and J ends were trimmed by 4 bases and 4 bases, with 15 bases remaining between them. The CDR3 sequence: CARSAGTQQGNTIYF. The DNA for the CDR3 is TGTGCCAGAAGCGCCGGGACTCAACAGGGAAACACCATATATTTT.

This chain links TRBV6-5 with TRBJ1-5; 7 bases agree with TRBD1. The ends lost 9 bases at V and 5 bases at J; junction bases unmatched: 4. Germline CDR1 reads MNHEY; CDR2 reads SVGAGI. The CDR3 is made up of 12 amino acids. The CDR3 nucleotides are TGTGCCAGTCAACAGGGGTATCAGCCCCAGCATTTT. Its translation is CASQQGYQPQHF.

The V call is TRBV2, the J call TRBJ2-3, with a weak D call TRBD1 (6 bases). V lost 8 bases and J lost 2, with 17 bases in between. Germline CDR1 SNHLY, CDR2 FYNNEI. CDR3 length: 15 residues. CDR3 loop: CASDHRDRNTDTQYF. CDR3 sequence (DNA): TGTGCCAGCGATCATAGAGACAGGAACACAGATACGCAGTATTTT.